These T cell receptor beta chains were read from a single sample in a study of human T cells and chemical hapten exposure. TCRdb processed the RACE reads anew with MiXCR; each CDR3 protein has one entry. This table holds approximately 340,000 distinct CDR3 sequences, 5.5% to 8% found once. This specimen consisted of whole blood, obtained in connection with sensitization to the hapten diphenylcyclopropenone (DPC). These receptors were taken from a woman under 30 with alopecia areata. Some clones in this sample may be carry-over from other donors' samples. Both conserved end residues are part of each CDR3.

v_call,cdr3_aa
TRBV4-3,CASSQDALAGGRPQYF
TRBV3-1,CAGSPLAGGPEKTQYF
TRBV29-1,CSVLGQGSSYEQYF
TRBV12-3/TRBV12-4,CASSPGFRQTLGAFF
TRBV18,CASSPTGEGYGYTF
TRBV28,CASSPPDSLEQYF
TRBV6-2/TRBV6-3,CASSYEDAASYEQYF
TRBV6-5,CASRPGRGGSGANVLTF
TRBV20-1,CSARDGAGQKLFF
TRBV6-1,CASKRTSGGTSQIPYEQYF
TRBV7-3,CASSFGQSITEAFF
TRBV29-1,CSVRGSATNTEAFF
TRBV7-6,CASSLEQGERPNEKLFF
TRBV6-2/TRBV6-3,CASSYPRQVANVLTF
TRBV5-1,CASSLDVAGGSKNIQYF
TRBV18,CASSPSAVPNTEAFF
TRBV4-3,CASSQALLTGAQSSYNEQFF
TRBV6-5,CASSRQGLAELPETQYF
TRBV7-6,CASSLASGRTVYEQYF
TRBV29-1,CSVEGAVMNTEAFF
TRBV20-1,CSVDGGLNTEAFF
TRBV24-1,CATKRTGCTDTQYF
TRBV29-1,CSATVYSGNTIYF
TRBV12-3/TRBV12-4,CASSFRGQVDTEAFF
TRBV6-5,CASSRFGDTQYF
TRBV6-2/TRBV6-3,CASSYPDRQAFF
TRBV18,CASSPDRQSTEAFF
TRBV6-6,CASSYGGTTEAFF
TRBV2,CASIWGPREQYF
TRBV7-9,CASPKARTGWNSPLHF
TRBV5-1,CASSLRTVSETQYF
TRBV7-9,CASSLMGATETQYF
TRBV7-2,CASSLVTRVVAGELFF
TRBV10-3,CAISGISYNEQFF
TRBV6-5,CASTPRFVNPGELFF
TRBV28,CASSLSSRLDTPLHF
TRBV6-6,CASVSRDKNQPQHF
TRBV15,CATSRDRGPGELFF
TRBV7-9,CASSLAPMGRTEAFF
TRBV28,CASRNSPQYGREEAYEQYF